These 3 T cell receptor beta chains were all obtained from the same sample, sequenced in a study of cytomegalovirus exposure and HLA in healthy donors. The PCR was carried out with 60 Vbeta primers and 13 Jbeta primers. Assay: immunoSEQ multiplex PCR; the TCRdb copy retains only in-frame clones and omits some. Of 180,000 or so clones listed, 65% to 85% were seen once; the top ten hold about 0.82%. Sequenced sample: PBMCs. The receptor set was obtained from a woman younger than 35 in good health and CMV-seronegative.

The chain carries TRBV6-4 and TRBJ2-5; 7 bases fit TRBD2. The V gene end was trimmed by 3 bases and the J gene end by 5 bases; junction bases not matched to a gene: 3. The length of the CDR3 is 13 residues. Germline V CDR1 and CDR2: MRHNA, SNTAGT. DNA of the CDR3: TGTGCCAGCAGTGAGACCGGGGGGGAGACCCAGTACTTC. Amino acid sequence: CASSETGGETQYF.

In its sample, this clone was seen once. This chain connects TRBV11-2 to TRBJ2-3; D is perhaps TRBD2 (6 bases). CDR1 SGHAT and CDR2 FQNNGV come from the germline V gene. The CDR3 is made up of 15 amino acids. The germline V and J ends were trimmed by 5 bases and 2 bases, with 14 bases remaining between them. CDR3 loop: CASSPGTPYTDTQYF. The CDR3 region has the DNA TGTGCCAGCAGCCCCGGGACTCCCTACACAGATACGCAGTATTTT.

The CDR3 bases are TGTGCCATCAGTGCGGGGGGAATCACAGATACGCAGTATTTT. Translation: CAISAGGITDTQYF. The chain recombines TRBV10-3 with TRBJ2-3; 7 bases agree with TRBD2. Germline V gene data show CDR1 as ENHRY and CDR2 as SYGVKD. Losses at the gene ends were 4 bases for V and 2 bases for J; bases not matched to a gene: 3. The CDR3 has 14 amino acids.